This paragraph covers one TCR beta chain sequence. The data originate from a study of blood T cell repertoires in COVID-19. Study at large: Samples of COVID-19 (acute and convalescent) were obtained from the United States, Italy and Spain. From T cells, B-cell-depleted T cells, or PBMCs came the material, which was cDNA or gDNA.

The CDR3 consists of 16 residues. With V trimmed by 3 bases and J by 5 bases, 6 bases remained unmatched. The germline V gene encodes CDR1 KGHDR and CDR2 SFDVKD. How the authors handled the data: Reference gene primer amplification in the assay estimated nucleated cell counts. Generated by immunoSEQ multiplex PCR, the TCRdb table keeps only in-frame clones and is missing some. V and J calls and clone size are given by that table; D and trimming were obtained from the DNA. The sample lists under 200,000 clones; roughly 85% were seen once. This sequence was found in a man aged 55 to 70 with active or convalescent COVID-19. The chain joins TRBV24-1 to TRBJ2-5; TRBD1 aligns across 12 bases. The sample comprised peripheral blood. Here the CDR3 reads CATSDTGTGGSETQYF. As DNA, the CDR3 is TGTGCCACCAGTGATACCGGGACAGGGGGCTCGGAGACCCAGTACTTC.